The entry that follows covers one TCR beta chain sequence. Its antigen is not identified. This entry belongs to a study of shared clonotypes between healthy human individuals. General observations from the study: Clonotype sharing among donors likely depends on sequencing depth. The study sampled only blood, and tissue repertoires likely differ.

The authors distributed each subset's genomic DNA evenly over several immunoSEQ plates. Produced via immunoSEQ multiplex PCR; TCRdb's table is partial and in-frame only. The sample lists some 530,000 clones; 65% to 85% were seen once. Within Nashville, Tennessee resided all donors, each a Caucasian adult. The CDR3 length is 17 residues. V dropped 4 bases and J dropped 0; count of bases not matched to a gene: 11. From germline, CDR1 is SGHNT and CDR2 YYREEE (reference sequence). The TCR was taken from a woman aged 35 to 49 in good health. Some clones in this sample may be carry-over from other donors' samples. Sequenced sample: PBMCs. The V call is TRBV5-4, the J call TRBJ2-7, with 9 positions matching TRBD2. CDR3 DNA sequence: TGTGCCAGCAGCCCCGGGGCTAGCGGGGATAGCTCCTACGAGCAGTACTTC. Residues: CASSPGASGDSSYEQYF.